The present T cell receptor (beta chain) was sequenced within a study of spatial heterogeneity in lung cancer. V was cut by 9 bases and J by 7 bases, with 15 bases left in between. The CDR3 covers 12 residues. Germline CDR1 reads SNHLY; CDR2 reads FYNNEI. This clonotype was detected only a few times. Time point meaning: sample taken at primary tumor resection. Unsorted whole RNA of tumor, nontumor lung or frozen PBMC was sequenced. TCRdb reprocessed the 5' RACE reads with MiXCR, giving one entry per CDR3 protein. Here the sample spans more than 75,000 distinct CDR3 sequences, around an eighth being singletons.

The sample consisted of PBMCs, taken at surgery. The sequence came from a male donor with early-stage non-small cell lung cancer. The chain uses TRBV2 and TRBJ1-2; maybe TRBD1 (6 bases). The CDR3 coding sequence is TGTGCCAGTGGAGAGGGGGGCCGTGGCTACACCTTC. It yields the protein CASGEGGRGYTF.